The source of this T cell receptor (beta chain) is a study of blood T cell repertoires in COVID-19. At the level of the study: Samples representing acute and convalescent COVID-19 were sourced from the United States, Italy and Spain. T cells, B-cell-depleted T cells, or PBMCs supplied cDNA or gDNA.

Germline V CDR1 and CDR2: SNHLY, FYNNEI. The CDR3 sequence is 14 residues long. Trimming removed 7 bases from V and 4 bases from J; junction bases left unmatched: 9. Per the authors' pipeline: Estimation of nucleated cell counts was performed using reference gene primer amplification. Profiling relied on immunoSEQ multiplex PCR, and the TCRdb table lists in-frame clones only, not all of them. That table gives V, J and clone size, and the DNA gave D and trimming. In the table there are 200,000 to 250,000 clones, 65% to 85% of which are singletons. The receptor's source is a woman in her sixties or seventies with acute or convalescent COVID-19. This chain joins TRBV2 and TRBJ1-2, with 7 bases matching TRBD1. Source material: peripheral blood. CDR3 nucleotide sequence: TGTGCCAGCACTAAGAGGGGGCCTGGCTATGGCTACACCTTC. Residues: CASTKRGPGYGYTF.